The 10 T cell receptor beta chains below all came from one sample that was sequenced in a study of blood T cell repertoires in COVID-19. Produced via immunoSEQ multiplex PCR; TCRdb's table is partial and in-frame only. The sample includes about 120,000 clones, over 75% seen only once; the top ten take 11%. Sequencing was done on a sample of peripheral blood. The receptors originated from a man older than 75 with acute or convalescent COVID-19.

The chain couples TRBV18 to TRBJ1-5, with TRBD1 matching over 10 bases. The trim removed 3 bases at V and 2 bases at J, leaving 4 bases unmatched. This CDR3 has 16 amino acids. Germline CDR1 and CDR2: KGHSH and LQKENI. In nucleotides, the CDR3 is TGTGCCAGCTCACCCACGGACAGGGGGGGCAATCAGCCCCAGCATTTT. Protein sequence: CASSPTDRGGNQPQHF.

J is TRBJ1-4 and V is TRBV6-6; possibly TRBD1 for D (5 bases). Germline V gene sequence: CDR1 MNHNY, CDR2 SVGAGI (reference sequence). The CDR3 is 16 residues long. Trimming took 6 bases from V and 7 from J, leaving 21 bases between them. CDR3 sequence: CASRPLRGEGPEKLFF. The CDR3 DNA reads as TGTGCCAGCAGACCCCTTCGGGGGGAGGGCCCTGAAAAACTGTTTTTT.

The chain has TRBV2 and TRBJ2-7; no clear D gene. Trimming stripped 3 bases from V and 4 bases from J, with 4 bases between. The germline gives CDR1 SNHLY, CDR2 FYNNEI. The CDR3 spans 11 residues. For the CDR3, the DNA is TGTGCCAGCAGTGACCCTTACGAGCAGTACTTC. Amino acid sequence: CASSDPYEQYF.

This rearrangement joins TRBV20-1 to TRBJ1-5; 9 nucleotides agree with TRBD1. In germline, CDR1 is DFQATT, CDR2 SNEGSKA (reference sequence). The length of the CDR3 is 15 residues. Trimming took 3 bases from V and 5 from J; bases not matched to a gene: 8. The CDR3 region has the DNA TGCAGTGCTAGTTCCGGGACAGGGATCTATCAGCCCCAGCATTTT. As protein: CSASSGTGIYQPQHF.

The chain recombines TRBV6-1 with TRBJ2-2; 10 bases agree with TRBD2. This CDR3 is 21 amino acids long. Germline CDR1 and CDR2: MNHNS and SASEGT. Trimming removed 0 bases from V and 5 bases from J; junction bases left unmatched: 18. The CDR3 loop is CASSEAHIILLAGGGTGELFF. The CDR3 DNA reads TGTGCCAGCAGTGAAGCTCATATCATTTTATTAGCGGGAGGAGGAACCGGGGAGCTGTTTTTT.

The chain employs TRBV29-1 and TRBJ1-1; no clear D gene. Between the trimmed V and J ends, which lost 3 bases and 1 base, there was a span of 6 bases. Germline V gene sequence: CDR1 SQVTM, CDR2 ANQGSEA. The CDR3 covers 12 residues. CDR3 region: CSVDSGNTEAFF. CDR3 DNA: TGCAGCGTTGATTCGGGGAACACTGAAGCTTTCTTT.

Written as DNA, the CDR3 is TGTGCCAGCAGTTCCCTCTCGTTGGGTTCGACTACTGAAGCTTTCTTT. Its translation: CASSSLSLGSTTEAFF. This rearrangement joins TRBV6-5 to TRBJ1-1; no clear D. CDR3 size: 16 residues. V was trimmed by 4 bases and J by 5 bases, leaving 20 bases between them. The V gene's germline CDR1 is MNHEY and CDR2 SVGAGI.

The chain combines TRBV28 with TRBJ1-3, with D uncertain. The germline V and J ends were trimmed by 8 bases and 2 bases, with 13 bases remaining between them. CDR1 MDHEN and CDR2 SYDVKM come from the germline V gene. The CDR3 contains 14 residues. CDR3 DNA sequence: TGTGCCAGCCGCCGCGGAGGAACTGGAAACACCATATATTTT. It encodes CASRRGGTGNTIYF.

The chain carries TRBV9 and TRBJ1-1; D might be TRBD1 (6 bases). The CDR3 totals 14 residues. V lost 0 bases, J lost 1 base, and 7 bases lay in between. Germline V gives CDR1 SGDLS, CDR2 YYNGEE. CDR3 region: CASSVVDRNTEAFF. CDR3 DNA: TGTGCCAGCAGCGTAGTGGACAGGAACACTGAAGCTTTCTTT.

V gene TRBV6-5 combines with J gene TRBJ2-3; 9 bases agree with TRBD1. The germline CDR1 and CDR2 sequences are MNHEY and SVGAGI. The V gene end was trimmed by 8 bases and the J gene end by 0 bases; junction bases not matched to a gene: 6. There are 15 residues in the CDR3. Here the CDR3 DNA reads TGTGCCAGCCGTAGACAGGGGGTGAGCACAGATACGCAGTATTTT. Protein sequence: CASRRQGVSTDTQYF.